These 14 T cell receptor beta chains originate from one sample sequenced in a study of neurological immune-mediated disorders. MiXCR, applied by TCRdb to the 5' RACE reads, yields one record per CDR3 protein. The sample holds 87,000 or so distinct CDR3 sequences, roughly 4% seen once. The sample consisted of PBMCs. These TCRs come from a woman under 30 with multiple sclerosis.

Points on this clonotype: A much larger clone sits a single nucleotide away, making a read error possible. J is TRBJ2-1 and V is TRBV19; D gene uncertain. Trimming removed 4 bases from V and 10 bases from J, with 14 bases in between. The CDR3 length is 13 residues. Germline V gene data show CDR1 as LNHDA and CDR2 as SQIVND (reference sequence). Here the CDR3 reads CASSSKLPVEQFF. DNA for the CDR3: TGTGCCAGTAGTAGCAAACTCCCAGTAGAGCAGTTCTTC.

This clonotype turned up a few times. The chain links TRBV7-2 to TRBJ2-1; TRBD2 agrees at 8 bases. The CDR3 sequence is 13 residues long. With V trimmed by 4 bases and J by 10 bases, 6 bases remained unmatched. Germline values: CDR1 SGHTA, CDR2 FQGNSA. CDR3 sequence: CASSWGLVVEQFF. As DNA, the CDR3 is TGTGCCAGCAGCTGGGGACTAGTCGTCGAGCAGTTCTTC.

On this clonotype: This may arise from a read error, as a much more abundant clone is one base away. The CDR3 spells CASSSWERGDTDKQYF. In DNA form, the CDR3 reads TGTGCCAGCAGCTCCTGGGAGCGGGGGGACACAGATAAGCAGTATTTT. The chain combines TRBV11-2 with TRBJ2-3; 9 bases are shared with TRBD2. The germline V gene encodes CDR1 SGHAT and CDR2 FQNNGV. The CDR3 is 16 residues long.

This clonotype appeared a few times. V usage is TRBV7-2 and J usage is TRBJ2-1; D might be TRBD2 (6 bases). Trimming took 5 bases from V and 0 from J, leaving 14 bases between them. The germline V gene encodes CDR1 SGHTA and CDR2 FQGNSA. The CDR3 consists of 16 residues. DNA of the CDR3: TGTGCCAGCAGCCCAGCCAGCGGGTTCTCCTACAATGAGCAGTTCTTC. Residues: CASSPASGFSYNEQFF.

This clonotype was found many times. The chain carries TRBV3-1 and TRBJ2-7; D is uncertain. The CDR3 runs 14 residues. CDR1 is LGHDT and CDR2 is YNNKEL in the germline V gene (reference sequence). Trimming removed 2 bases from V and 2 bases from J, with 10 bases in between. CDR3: CASSQSIRAYEQYF. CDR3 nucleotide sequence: TGTGCCAGCAGCCAATCAATACGGGCCTACGAGCAGTACTTC.

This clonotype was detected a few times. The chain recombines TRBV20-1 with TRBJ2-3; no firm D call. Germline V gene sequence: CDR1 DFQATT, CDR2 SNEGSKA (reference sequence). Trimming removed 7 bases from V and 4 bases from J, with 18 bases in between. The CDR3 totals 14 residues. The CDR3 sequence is CSVKGLGFADTQYF. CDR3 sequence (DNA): TGCAGTGTTAAAGGTTTGGGTTTCGCAGATACGCAGTATTTT.

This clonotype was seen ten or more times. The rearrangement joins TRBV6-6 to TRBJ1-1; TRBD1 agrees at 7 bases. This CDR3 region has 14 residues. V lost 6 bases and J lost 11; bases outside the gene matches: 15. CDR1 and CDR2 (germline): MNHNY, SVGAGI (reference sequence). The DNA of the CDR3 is TGTGCCAGCAGCCCCGACAGGGTTGGGTCCTTGGCTTTCTTT. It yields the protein CASSPDRVGSLAFF.

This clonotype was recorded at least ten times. CDR3 in DNA: TGCAGTGCTAGAGGAGATGGCGGGAGCCCCTCCTACAATGAGCAGTTCTTC. This translates into CSARGDGGSPSYNEQFF. V usage is TRBV20-1 and J usage is TRBJ2-1; 7 bases are shared with TRBD2. CDR1 and CDR2 (germline): DFQATT, SNEGSKA (reference sequence). The V segment lost 1 base and the J segment 0 bases; nucleotides outside the gene matches: 9. CDR3 length: 17 amino acids.

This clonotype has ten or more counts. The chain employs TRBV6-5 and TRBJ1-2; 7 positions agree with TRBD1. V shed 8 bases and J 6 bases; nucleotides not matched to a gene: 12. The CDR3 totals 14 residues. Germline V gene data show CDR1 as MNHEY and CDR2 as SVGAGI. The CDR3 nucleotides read TGTGCCAGCGCGATGACAGGGAACCATAATGGCTACACCTTC. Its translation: CASAMTGNHNGYTF.

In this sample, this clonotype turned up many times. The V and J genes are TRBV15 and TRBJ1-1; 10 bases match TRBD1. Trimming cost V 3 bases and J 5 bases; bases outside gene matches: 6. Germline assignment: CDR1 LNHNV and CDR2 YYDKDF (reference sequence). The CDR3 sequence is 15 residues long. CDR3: CATSRTGQGGTEAFF. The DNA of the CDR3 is TGTGCCACCAGCAGGACCGGACAGGGGGGGACTGAAGCTTTCTTT.

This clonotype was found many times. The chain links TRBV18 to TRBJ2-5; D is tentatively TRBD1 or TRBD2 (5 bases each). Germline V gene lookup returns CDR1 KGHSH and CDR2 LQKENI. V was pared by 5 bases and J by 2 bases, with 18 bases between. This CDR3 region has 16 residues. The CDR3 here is CASSTSEGRTQETQYF. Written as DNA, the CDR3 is TGTGCCAGCTCAACGTCTGAGGGGCGAACTCAAGAGACCCAGTACTTC.

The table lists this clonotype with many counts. This CDR3 reads CASSRQQETRDTEAFF. The CDR3 bases are TGTGCCAGCAGCCGCCAGCAGGAGACTAGAGACACTGAAGCTTTCTTT. This chain connects TRBV4-2 to TRBJ1-1; D is unclear. This CDR3 is built from 16 residues. CDR1 is LGHNA and CDR2 is YNFKEQ in the germline V gene. V was clipped by 4 bases and J by 3 bases, with 18 bases between them.

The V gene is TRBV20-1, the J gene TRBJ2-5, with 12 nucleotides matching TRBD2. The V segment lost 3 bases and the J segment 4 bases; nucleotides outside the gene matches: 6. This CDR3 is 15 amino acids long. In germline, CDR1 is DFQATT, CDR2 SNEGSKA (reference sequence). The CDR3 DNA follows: TGCAGTGCTAGGTCGGCTAGCGGGGGGGTAGAGACCCAGTACTTC. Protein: CSARSASGGVETQYF.

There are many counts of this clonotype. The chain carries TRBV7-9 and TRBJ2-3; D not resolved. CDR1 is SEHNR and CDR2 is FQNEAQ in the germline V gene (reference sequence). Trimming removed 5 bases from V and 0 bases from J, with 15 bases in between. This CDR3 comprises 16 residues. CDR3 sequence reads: CASSDGENDSTDTQYF. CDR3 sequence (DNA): TGTGCCAGCAGCGATGGAGAGAACGATAGCACAGATACGCAGTATTTT.